These T cell receptor beta chains were read from a single sample in a study of blood T cell repertoires in COVID-19. Sequencing was performed with immunoSEQ multiplex PCR; in TCRdb, only in-frame clones are kept and a portion is missing. The sample has about 180,000 clones, around 88% seen once. The sequencing sample was made of peripheral blood. These TCRs come from a woman aged 25-40 years with acute or convalescent COVID-19. CDR3s include the opening cysteine and the closing phenylalanine or tryptophan. The D gene is left open where the match is weak. Clone size is stated in some rows and not others, as once, few, many or a class when expanded.

d_gene: TRBD2
abundance: -
j_gene: TRBJ2-1
v_gene: TRBV18
CDR3nt: TGTGCCAGCTCACCACCCACTAGCGGGAGTCGGCAGTTCTTC
CDR3aa: CASSPPTSGSRQFF

d_gene: -
abundance: -
j_gene: TRBJ1-2
v_gene: TRBV28
CDR3nt: TGTGCCAGCAGTTTGTGGGGGGGCGAGGTCACCTTC
CDR3aa: CASSLWGGEVTF

d_gene: -
abundance: -
j_gene: TRBJ2-5
v_gene: TRBV18
CDR3nt: TGTGCCAGCTCACCGGGAATAGGAGGGGCATGGGAGACCCAGTACTTC
CDR3aa: CASSPGIGGAWETQYF

d_gene: -
abundance: -
j_gene: TRBJ2-7
v_gene: TRBV2
CDR3nt: TGTGCCAGCAGTGGGCCCAGCCAACAGCCCTACGAGCAGTACTTC
CDR3aa: CASSGPSQQPYEQYF

d_gene: TRBD2
abundance: -
j_gene: TRBJ2-7
v_gene: TRBV5-1
CDR3nt: TGCGCCAGCAGCTTCGCGGGGGACTCGGTATACGAGCAGTACTTC
CDR3aa: CASSFAGDSVYEQYF

d_gene: -
abundance: once
j_gene: TRBJ2-7
v_gene: TRBV5-1
CDR3nt: TGCGCCAGTGCCCCTTTACGAGAGAGTGAGCAGTACTTC
CDR3aa: CASAPLRESEQYF

d_gene: TRBD1
abundance: -
j_gene: TRBJ1-5
v_gene: TRBV6-4
CDR3nt: TGTGCCCGGAGCCGGGACAGGGGTTTACCTTATAGCAATCAGCCCCAGCATTTT
CDR3aa: CARSRDRGLPYSNQPQHF

d_gene: -
abundance: -
j_gene: TRBJ2-1
v_gene: TRBV11-2
CDR3nt: TGTGCCAGCAACGGAGGCCGCATGAACAATGAGCAGTTCTTC
CDR3aa: CASNGGRMNNEQFF

d_gene: -
abundance: -
j_gene: TRBJ1-2
v_gene: TRBV5-4
CDR3nt: TGTGCCAGCAGCTCAGACGGTGAGGGTGGCTACACCTTC
CDR3aa: CASSSDGEGGYTF

d_gene: -
abundance: -
j_gene: TRBJ2-4
v_gene: TRBV2
CDR3nt: TGTGCCAGTGAATGGACTGGACAAAACATTCAGTACTTC
CDR3aa: CASEWTGQNIQYF

d_gene: -
abundance: -
j_gene: TRBJ2-5
v_gene: TRBV30
CDR3nt: TGTGCCTGGAGTTCGGCATTTCGGGTGTCTAGCGAGACCCAGTACTTC
CDR3aa: CAWSSAFRVSSETQYF

d_gene: -
abundance: -
j_gene: TRBJ2-7
v_gene: TRBV6-6
CDR3nt: TGTGCCAGCAGTGGCGCATCCAGGGGTCTCTACGAGCAGTACTTC
CDR3aa: CASSGASRGLYEQYF

d_gene: -
abundance: -
j_gene: TRBJ1-3
v_gene: TRBV19
CDR3nt: TGTGCCAGTAGTGATCGGGGGAGCTCTGGAAACACCATATATTTT
CDR3aa: CASSDRGSSGNTIYF

d_gene: -
abundance: -
j_gene: TRBJ1-2
v_gene: TRBV7-9
CDR3nt: TGTGCCAGCAGCTTAGAGGGCCTAAGGGGAGGCTACACCTTC
CDR3aa: CASSLEGLRGGYTF

d_gene: -
abundance: -
j_gene: TRBJ2-1
v_gene: TRBV7-9
CDR3nt: TGTGCCAGCAGCTTAGCCCCCGGGACTTATAATGAGCAGTTCTTC
CDR3aa: CASSLAPGTYNEQFF

d_gene: TRBD1
abundance: -
j_gene: TRBJ2-7
v_gene: TRBV30
CDR3nt: TGTGCCTGGAGTGTAACCTCCGGGACAGGGGGCTACGAGCAGTACTTC
CDR3aa: CAWSVTSGTGGYEQYF

d_gene: TRBD2
abundance: once
j_gene: TRBJ2-1
v_gene: TRBV28
CDR3nt: TGTGCCAGCAGTCCCTTGGGAGCGGGAGGGCCGAATGAGCAGTTCTTC
CDR3aa: CASSPLGAGGPNEQFF

d_gene: TRBD2
abundance: -
j_gene: TRBJ2-3
v_gene: TRBV7-9
CDR3nt: TGTGCCAGCGGTGATAGCGGGACGGGGGGAGATACGCAGTATTTT
CDR3aa: CASGDSGTGGDTQYF

d_gene: TRBD1
abundance: -
j_gene: TRBJ2-2
v_gene: TRBV5-1
CDR3nt: TGCGCCAGCAGCTTACAGGGGGCGAACACCGGGGAGCTGTTTTTT
CDR3aa: CASSLQGANTGELFF

d_gene: -
abundance: -
j_gene: TRBJ1-1
v_gene: TRBV28
CDR3nt: TGTGCCAGCAGTTTTTTCGGGGTCGGGGCTTTCTTT
CDR3aa: CASSFFGVGAFF

d_gene: TRBD1
abundance: -
j_gene: TRBJ1-2
v_gene: TRBV25-1
CDR3nt: TGTGCCAGCAGTGAATGGGACAGGGAAGTTCATGGCTACACCTTC
CDR3aa: CASSEWDREVHGYTF

d_gene: TRBD1
abundance: -
j_gene: TRBJ2-3
v_gene: TRBV2
CDR3nt: TGTGCCAGCAGGCGGGACAGGGGTGGATCGGATACGCAGTATTTT
CDR3aa: CASRRDRGGSDTQYF

d_gene: -
abundance: -
j_gene: TRBJ1-5
v_gene: TRBV2
CDR3nt: TGTGCCAGCAGTGACATGGGGGGGCCCCAGCATTTT
CDR3aa: CASSDMGGPQHF

d_gene: -
abundance: -
j_gene: TRBJ1-2
v_gene: TRBV14
CDR3nt: TGTGCCAGCAGCCATGGACAGACCAACCGCTATGGCTACACCTTC
CDR3aa: CASSHGQTNRYGYTF

d_gene: -
abundance: -
j_gene: TRBJ1-2
v_gene: TRBV3-1/TRBV3-2
CDR3nt: TGTGCCAGCAGCCAATACCGGGATTCTAACTATGGCTACACCTTC
CDR3aa: CASSQYRDSNYGYTF